Described below is a single T cell receptor beta chain sequence and its context. As yet, its antigen is unknown. This may arise from a read error, as a much more abundant clone is one base away. Template switching added a universal primer site, and cDNA bore unique molecular identifiers. TCRdb processed the 5' RACE reads anew with MiXCR; each CDR3 protein has one entry. The table records more than 1.5 million distinct CDR3 sequences, less than 35% of them present only once. The sample is drawn from a study of identical twins. Study-wide results and caveats: Zero-insertion analyses might be partly confounded by invariant T cells like MAIT and iNKT. Not following the same donors, the study drew its conclusions from cross-sectional statistical analysis. When twins shared out-of-frame alpha sequences, those sequences had excess low generation probability.

Unmatched junction bases numbered 12, after V lost 1 base and J lost 11 bases. Per the germline V gene, CDR1 is LGHNA and CDR2 is YNFKEQ. CDR3 length: 15 amino acids. Sequenced: cord blood. The chain couples TRBV4-2 to TRBJ2-5; TRBD2 matches 8 bases. The source of this sequence is a newborn girl in good health. The DNA of the CDR3 is TGTGCCAGCAGCCAAGCGACTAGCGCCTCCTACGATCAGTACTTC. This gives the protein CASSQATSASYDQYF.